This T cell receptor (beta chain) was captured by sequencing in a study of cytotoxic CD8 clonotypes in ibrutinib-treated CLL. Points from the study as a whole: Public clonotypes were seen rarely and were contracted or stable on treatment.

The method was immunoSEQ multiplex PCR; TCRdb's version includes in-frame clones alone and lacks a portion of them. The table shows some 310,000 clones, with roughly 79% occurring only once. Per germline, CDR1 MNHNS and CDR2 SASEGT. This CDR3 region has 13 residues. With respect to this clone: Its antigen is still unknown.

Sequenced material: PBMCs, taken before ibrutinib treatment. V and J are TRBV6-1 and TRBJ2-5; D is ambiguous. TRBJ2-7 matches the DNA end more closely, so the J call is doubtful. The receptor's source is a human donor with chronic lymphocytic leukemia. CDR3 loop: CASSVVHSYEQYF. CDR3 DNA sequence: TGTGCCAGCAGTGTGGTCCACTCCTACGAGCAGTACTTC.